A single sample is the source of the 26 T cell receptor beta chains below, sequenced in a study of blood T cell repertoires in COVID-19. Sequencing was performed with immunoSEQ multiplex PCR; in TCRdb, only in-frame clones are kept and a portion is missing. The table has some 180,000 clones, 82% seen once. The sequencing sample was made of PBMCs or T cells enriched from blood (not recorded which). Source of these receptors: a woman aged 55-69 years with acute COVID-19.

This clone has only one observation. This chain connects TRBV5-1 to TRBJ2-5; D gene unclear. There are 13 residues in the CDR3. CDR1 is SGHRS and CDR2 is YFSETQ in the germline V gene. Between the trimmed V and J ends, which lost 1 base and 4 bases, there was a span of 8 bases. CDR3 residues: CASSLKPGETQYF. CDR3 DNA: TGCGCCAGCAGCTTGAAGCCCGGAGAGACCCAGTACTTC.

J is TRBJ2-7 and V is TRBV10-2, with D tentatively TRBD1 (5 bases). The CDR3 is 12 amino acids. Trimming shortened V by 4 bases and J by 3 bases, and 7 bases separated the two germline ends. Germline V lookup: CDR1 WSHSY, CDR2 SAAADI. As DNA, the CDR3 is TGCGCCAGCAGTGGGGGCAGCTACGAGCAGTACGTC. It codes for CASSGGSYEQYV.

The chain recombines TRBV15 with TRBJ2-7; possibly TRBD2 for D (6 bases). The length of the CDR3 is 20 residues. Trimming removed 0 bases from V and 3 bases from J, with 27 bases in between. The germline V gene has CDR1 LNHNV and CDR2 YYDKDF (reference sequence). CDR3 coding DNA: TGTGCCACCAGCAGAGAGGGTTCTAGCGAGTCCTCTCATTTTAGCTACGAGCAGTACTTC. Its translation: CATSREGSSESSHFSYEQYF.

Only a few counts were recorded for this clone. The chain has TRBV5-1 and TRBJ2-1, with 9 bases matching TRBD2. The CDR3 has 15 amino acids. The ends lost 3 bases at V and 5 bases at J; junction bases unmatched: 6. Germline CDR1 and CDR2: SGHRS and YFSETQ. DNA of the CDR3: TGCGCCAGCAGCTGGGCGGGAGGGGTTAACAATGAGCAGTTCTTC. Protein: CASSWAGGVNNEQFF.

The chain employs TRBV30 and TRBJ2-3, with 10 bases aligning to TRBD2. The J segment lost 2 bases and the V segment lost 5 bases, leaving 4 bases of the junction unmatched. Germline V gives CDR1 GTSNPN, CDR2 SVGIG (reference sequence). The CDR3 has 14 amino acids. CDR3 protein: CAWQTSGPTDTQYF. Here the CDR3 DNA reads TGTGCCTGGCAGACTAGCGGGCCCACAGATACGCAGTATTTT.

This clone was counted once. The V call is TRBV11-3, the J call TRBJ2-1, with 9 positions matching TRBD1. This CDR3 region has 15 residues. CDR1 is SGHNT, CDR2 YENEEA, per germline. Unmatched junction bases numbered 6, after V lost 5 bases and J lost 4 bases. CDR3 region: CASSPGTGSYNEQFF. CDR3 bases: TGTGCCAGCAGCCCCGGGACAGGGTCTTACAATGAGCAGTTCTTC.

The count of this clone is one. The chain combines TRBV4-1 with TRBJ1-1; no reliable D call. The CDR3 covers 17 residues. Deletions cut 0 bases from V and 3 bases from J, with 17 bases between. Looked up from germline, CDR1 is MGHRA and CDR2 is YSYEKL. The CDR3 coding sequence is TGCGCCAGCAGCCAAGATAGCGGGGTGGCGGCCTACACTGAAGCTTTCTTT. Translation gives CASSQDSGVAAYTEAFF.

The chain links TRBV24-1 to TRBJ2-2; no firm D call. Germline V gene data show CDR1 as KGHDR and CDR2 as SFDVKD. V lost 5 bases to trimming and J lost 4 bases, with 16 bases between them. The CDR3 covers 16 residues. CDR3: CATSGMSGRSTGELFF. The CDR3 nucleotides read TGTGCCACCAGTGGAATGTCAGGCCGATCCACCGGGGAGCTGTTTTTT.

The J gene is TRBJ1-4, the V gene TRBV9, with D possibly matching TRBD1 (5 bases). Germline V gene sequence: CDR1 SGDLS, CDR2 YYNGEE. CDR3 length: 14 residues. Trimming removed 3 bases from V and 4 bases from J, with 10 bases in between. The CDR3 sequence is CASSAGGVNEKLFF. The CDR3 DNA reads as TGTGCCAGCAGCGCCGGGGGGGTTAATGAAAAACTGTTTTTT.

The rearrangement joins TRBV6-6 to TRBJ1-6, with D perhaps TRBD1 (5 bases). Germline CDR1 is MNHNY and CDR2 is SVGAGI (reference sequence). The CDR3 extends over 14 amino acids. Trimming took 7 bases from V and 6 from J, leaving 13 bases between them. The CDR3 loop is CASIGAGLNSPLHF. CDR3 nucleotides: TGTGCCAGCATTGGGGCGGGGCTTAATTCACCCCTCCACTTT.

The gene calls are TRBV7-9 and TRBJ1-6; 8 bases are a match to TRBD1. Germline assignment: CDR1 SEHNR and CDR2 FQNEAQ (reference sequence). CDR3 length: 16 amino acids. V lost 4 bases to trimming and J lost 6 bases; unmatched junction nucleotides: 8. The CDR3 DNA follows: TGTGCCAGCAGCTCTACTACAGGACAGGGTAATTCACCCCTCCACTTT. Residues: CASSSTTGQGNSPLHF.

The genes are TRBV4-1 and TRBJ2-1; possibly TRBD2 for D (5 bases). CDR3 length equals 17 residues. V was pared by 3 bases and J by 6 bases, with 21 bases between. Germline values: CDR1 MGHRA, CDR2 YSYEKL. CDR3 protein: CASSQDSRAASGNEQFF. The DNA for the CDR3 is TGCGCCAGCAGCCAGGACTCGCGAGCAGCCAGCGGCAATGAGCAGTTCTTC.

The gene calls are TRBV7-9 and TRBJ1-4; no clear D gene. The V end was cut by 5 bases, the J end by 6 bases, with 10 bases between. Germline V gene sequence: CDR1 SEHNR, CDR2 FQNEAQ (reference sequence). The CDR3 contains 13 residues. CDR3 coding DNA: TGTGCCAGCAGCCCTACCTTGGATGAAAAACTGTTTTTT. Encoded protein: CASSPTLDEKLFF.

The chain combines TRBV6-2 or TRBV6-3 with TRBJ1-1; no definite D call. This CDR3 region has 13 residues. V lost 4 bases and J 1 base, leaving 7 bases between the germline ends. Germline V CDR1 and CDR2: MNHEY, SVGEGT. The CDR3 region is CASSSTTNTEAFF. The CDR3 DNA sequence: TGTGCCAGCAGTTCTACCACGAACACTGAAGCTTTCTTT.

The genes are TRBV5-1 and TRBJ2-3; D is uncertain. The ends were cut back, 3 bases at V and 2 bases at J, with 7 bases in the middle. Germline CDR1 reads SGHRS; CDR2 reads YFSETQ. The CDR3 runs to 13 residues. CDR3 sequence reads: CASSWAVTDTQYF. In DNA form, the CDR3 reads TGCGCCAGCAGCTGGGCAGTCACAGATACGCAGTATTTT.

This clone was detected many times. The rearrangement joins TRBV9 to TRBJ2-5; D is ambiguous. The CDR3 runs 15 residues. V was shortened by 0 bases and J by 4 bases, with 13 bases between the two germline ends. From germline, CDR1 is SGDLS and CDR2 YYNGEE. For the CDR3, the DNA is TGTGCCAGCAGCGTAGGTGTGGCCTCCCGAGAGACCCAGTACTTC. This sequence encodes CASSVGVASRETQYF.

The chain has TRBV30 and TRBJ2-5; 13 bases are a match to TRBD2. The CDR3 is 15 residues long. Germline CDR1 is GTSNPN and CDR2 is SVGIG (reference sequence). The V segment lost 5 bases and the J segment 7 bases; nucleotides outside the gene matches: 10. CDR3 nucleotide sequence: TGTGCCTGGGAGCCGGGACTAGCGGGAACTGGGACCCAGTACTTC. This codes for CAWEPGLAGTGTQYF.

This clone was detected only a few times. The chain couples TRBV5-4 to TRBJ1-2; 8 bases are shared with TRBD1. V lost 4 bases and J lost 0; bases outside the gene matches: 8. Per germline, CDR1 SGHNT and CDR2 YYREEE (reference sequence). The CDR3 runs 16 residues. CDR3 DNA: TGTGCCAGCAGCCAAGGACAGGGAGGAACTAACTATGGCTACACCTTC. The encoded protein is CASSQGQGGTNYGYTF.

The table lists this clone with a few counts. This chain uses TRBV10-3 with TRBJ2-7; 13 bases line up with TRBD2. Per germline, CDR1 ENHRY and CDR2 SYGVKD. This CDR3 has 17 amino acids. The V and J ends lost 9 bases and 5 bases, in that order; junction bases with no gene match: 16. The DNA of the CDR3 is TGTGCCATTAGGGGGGGAAAGGGACTAGCGGGATTAGACGAGCAGTACTTC. Translation gives CAIRGGKGLAGLDEQYF.

The chain combines TRBV10-3 with TRBJ1-1; 7 nucleotides match TRBD1. CDR1 and CDR2 from the germline V gene are ENHRY and SYGVKD. The CDR3 is 14 residues long. With 2 bases clipped from V and 2 bases from J, the junction kept 2 bases outside the gene matches. The CDR3 region has the DNA TGTGCCATCAGTGAGGGACAGGCCAACACTGAAGCTTTCTTT. It translates to CAISEGQANTEAFF.

The chain has TRBV5-1 and TRBJ2-5, with D possibly TRBD1 on 5 matching bases. CDR1 is SGHRS and CDR2 is YFSETQ in the germline V gene. The V gene lost 4 bases and the J gene lost 1 base, with 8 bases spanning the gap. CDR3 length equals 13 residues. The CDR3 DNA follows: TGCGCCAGCAGCATGGACATCCAAGAGACCCAGTACTTC. Translated: CASSMDIQETQYF.

This chain joins TRBV6-2 or TRBV6-3 and TRBJ1-2; D is ambiguous. Germline values: CDR1 MNHEY, CDR2 SVGEGT. This CDR3 has 12 residues. V lost 6 bases and J 5 bases, leaving 10 bases between the germline ends. The CDR3 DNA is TGTGCCAGCAGCCCCCCGGAGTATGGCTACACCTTC. Translation gives CASSPPEYGYTF.

This clone occurred once. This rearrangement joins TRBV9 to TRBJ1-5, with D possibly being TRBD1 (5 bases). V lost 4 bases and J lost 3, with 14 bases in between. The CDR3 extends over 15 amino acids. CDR1 is SGDLS, CDR2 YYNGEE, per germline. CDR3 in DNA: TGTGCCAGCAGCAATGATGGGGCCCACAATCAGCCCCAGCATTTT. Translated: CASSNDGAHNQPQHF.

This chain uses TRBV5-5 with TRBJ1-1, with D maybe TRBD1 (6 bases). V lost 1 base to trimming and J lost 3 bases, with 13 bases between them. This CDR3 spans 15 amino acids. Germline V gene data show CDR1 as SGHKS and CDR2 as YYEKEE (reference sequence). The CDR3 nucleotides are TGTGCCAGCAGCTTGCCGACACAGGGATACACTGAAGCTTTCTTT. Its protein product is CASSLPTQGYTEAFF.

The V and J genes are TRBV5-1 and TRBJ2-1; D possibly corresponds to TRBD1 (6 bases). Trimming shortened V by 1 base and J by 6 bases, and 14 bases separated the two germline ends. CDR1 is SGHRS, CDR2 YFSETQ, per germline. The CDR3 contains 15 residues. The CDR3 DNA reads as TGCGCCAGCAGCTTGCAGACAACAGGGAGCAATGAGCAGTTCTTC. Protein product: CASSLQTTGSNEQFF. The full variable domain, in which reference TRBV5-1 and TRBJ2-1 provide the parts outside the CDR3, is KAGVTQTPRYLIKTRGQQVTLSCSPISGHRSVSWYQQTPGQGLQFLFEYFSETQRNKGNFPGRFSGRQFSNSRSEMNVSTLELGDSALYLCASSLQTTGSNEQFFGPGTRLTVL.

This chain connects TRBV6-5 to TRBJ1-4; no clear D gene. The CDR3 has 15 amino acids. CDR1 is MNHEY and CDR2 is SVGAGI in the germline V gene. V lost 7 bases and J lost 0, with 12 bases in between. The CDR3 nucleotides are TGTGCCAGCATGGTTGGCGGTGCAACTAATGAAAAACTGTTTTTT. It translates to CASMVGGATNEKLFF.